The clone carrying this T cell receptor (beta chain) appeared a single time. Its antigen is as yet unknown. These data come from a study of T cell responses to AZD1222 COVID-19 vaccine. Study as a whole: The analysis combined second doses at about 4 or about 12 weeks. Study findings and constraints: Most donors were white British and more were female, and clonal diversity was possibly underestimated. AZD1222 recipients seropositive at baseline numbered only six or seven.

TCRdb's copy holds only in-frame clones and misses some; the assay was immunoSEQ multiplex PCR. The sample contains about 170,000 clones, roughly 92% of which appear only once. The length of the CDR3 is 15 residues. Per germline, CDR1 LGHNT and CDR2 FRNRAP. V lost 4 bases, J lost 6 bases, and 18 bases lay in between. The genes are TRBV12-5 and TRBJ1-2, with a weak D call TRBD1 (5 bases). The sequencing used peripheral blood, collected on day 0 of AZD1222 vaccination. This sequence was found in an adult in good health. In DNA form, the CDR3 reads TGTGCTAGTGGTTCAGTTACAGGTGCTCCGAATGGCTACACCTTC. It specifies CASGSVTGAPNGYTF.